These 18 T cell receptor beta chains originate from one sample sequenced in a study of CD8+ T cells in alopecia areata. Sequencing templates came from extracted RNA that was reverse transcribed into cDNA. Method: immunoSEQ multiplex PCR; TCRdb's copy keeps in-frame clones and lacks some. The sample records about 69,000 clones, 55% to 75% being singletons. Sequenced here: CD8+ T cells sorted from blood, sampled at week 0. Receptor source: a human donor with alopecia areata.

V gene TRBV7-3 combines with J gene TRBJ2-3; D gene unclear. Germline assignment: CDR1 SGHTA and CDR2 FQGTGA. V lost 4 bases and J lost 12, with 20 bases in between. This CDR3 has 14 amino acids. DNA of the CDR3: TGTGCCAGCAGCTCCGCCGTTGGTGGGCCCCACCAGTATTTT. Residues: CASSSAVGGPHQYF.

V gene TRBV7-9 combines with J gene TRBJ2-7; 9 nucleotides match TRBD2. The CDR3 extends over 14 amino acids. The V and J ends lost 7 bases and 5 bases, in that order; junction bases with no gene match: 9. The germline gives CDR1 SEHNR, CDR2 FQNEAQ (reference sequence). In nucleotides, the CDR3 is TGTGCCAGCACCCTTAGCGGGAGAACCCACGAGCAGTACTTC. This codes for CASTLSGRTHEQYF.

The chain recombines TRBV25-1 with TRBJ2-1; 8 bases align to TRBD2. The CDR3 length is 15 residues. Germline lookup yields CDR1 MGHDK and CDR2 SYGVNS. The trim removed 3 bases at V and 7 bases at J, leaving 8 bases unmatched. The CDR3: CASSDLAGGGNEQFF. The CDR3, as DNA: TGTGCCAGCAGTGATCTCGCGGGAGGAGGAAATGAGCAGTTCTTC.

The chain combines TRBV25-1 with TRBJ1-3; unclear D gene. The CDR3 covers 15 residues. The V end lost 3 bases, the J end lost 3 bases, and 12 bases lay between the germline ends. Germline V gives CDR1 MGHDK, CDR2 SYGVNS. DNA of the CDR3: TGTGCCAGCAGTGATTTCTCGGCGGTTGGAAACACCATATATTTT. Residues: CASSDFSAVGNTIYF.

The chain links TRBV7-8 to TRBJ2-7; 7 bases line up with TRBD2. V lost 0 bases, J lost 6 bases, and 8 bases stayed unmatched. CDR1 and CDR2 (germline): SGHVS, FQNEAQ. The CDR3 runs to 15 residues. This CDR3 reads CASSLAAGANVEQYF. DNA for the CDR3: TGTGCCAGCAGCTTAGCTGCGGGAGCAAATGTCGAGCAGTACTTC.

This clone was counted between two and nine times. The chain links TRBV5-6 to TRBJ2-7; 7 bases match TRBD1. V trimming: 4 bases; J trimming: 2 bases; junction bases outside the gene matches: 3. This CDR3 contains 13 residues. Germline CDR1 and CDR2: SGHDT and YYEEEE. In nucleotides, the CDR3 is TGTGCCAGCAGCGCAGGACAGGCCTACGAGCAGTACTTC. Translated: CASSAGQAYEQYF.

The table lists this clone with a few counts. The chain has TRBV7-9 and TRBJ1-3; 8 nucleotides agree with TRBD1. V lost 4 bases to trimming and J lost 3 bases; unmatched junction nucleotides: 5. Per the germline V gene, CDR1 is SEHNR and CDR2 is FQNEAQ (reference sequence). The CDR3 spans 15 residues. CDR3 sequence (DNA): TGTGCCAGCAGCTCCCCAGGGGGCGTTGGAAACACCATATATTTT. Translation gives CASSSPGGVGNTIYF.

This clone was picked up a small number of times. The chain is built from TRBV30 and TRBJ2-1, with D perhaps TRBD2 (5 bases). This CDR3 spans 14 amino acids. CDR1 is GTSNPN, CDR2 SVGIG, per germline (reference sequence). Trimming took 3 bases from V and 1 from J, leaving 10 bases between them. The CDR3 protein is CAWRRGGSYNEQFF. The CDR3 coding sequence is TGTGCCTGGAGAAGAGGAGGTTCCTACAATGAGCAGTTCTTC.

CDR3 in DNA: TGTGCCAGCAGTTTAGACAGGGTTAATGAGCAGTTCTTC. Protein product: CASSLDRVNEQFF. This rearrangement joins TRBV27 to TRBJ2-1; TRBD1 aligns across 7 bases. The CDR3 covers 13 residues. CDR1 and CDR2 (germline): MNHEY, SMNVEV (reference sequence). Trimming took 2 bases from V and 7 from J; bases not matched to a gene: 2.

V usage is TRBV2 and J usage is TRBJ2-3; D ambiguous. This CDR3 region has 14 residues. Germline CDR1 and CDR2: SNHLY and FYNNEI. V lost 3 bases to trimming and J lost 0 bases, with 7 bases between them. CDR3 sequence: CASSELQSTDTQYF. CDR3 nucleotide sequence: TGTGCCAGCAGTGAGCTACAGAGCACAGATACGCAGTATTTT. The full variable domain, completed using reference TRBV2 and TRBJ2-3, is EPEVTQTPSHQVTQMGQEVILRCVPISNHLYFYWYRQILGQKVEFLVSFYNNEISEKSEIFDDQFSVERPDGSNFTLKIRSTKLEDSAMYFCASSELQSTDTQYFGPGTRLTVL.

The chain employs TRBV29-1 and TRBJ2-7, with 10 bases fitting TRBD1. The CDR3 is made up of 14 amino acids. V dropped 4 bases and J dropped 4; count of bases not matched to a gene: 7. The germline V gene encodes CDR1 SQVTM and CDR2 ANQGSEA. The CDR3 region has the DNA TGCAGCGTTGGGGGGACAGGGGTGGAGTACGAGCAGTACTTC. Its translation: CSVGGTGVEYEQYF.

This clone was recorded a few times. The J gene is TRBJ2-5, the V gene TRBV6-5; 11 nucleotides line up with TRBD2. V was clipped by 6 bases and J by 1 base; unmatched bases: 4. Germline CDR1 MNHEY, CDR2 SVGAGI. The CDR3 contains 15 residues. The CDR3 DNA sequence: TGTGCCAGCAGAAATAGCGGGGGGGCCCAAGAGACCCAGTACTTC. Translating gives CASRNSGGAQETQYF.

The chain combines TRBV5-4 with TRBJ2-7, with D uncertain. V dropped 1 base and J dropped 0 bases, with 8 bases sitting between them. Per the germline V gene, CDR1 is SGHNT and CDR2 is YYREEE (reference sequence). The CDR3 runs 14 residues. Here the CDR3 DNA reads TGTGCCAGCAGCTTGAGCCTCGGCTCCTACGAGCAGTACTTC. Its protein product is CASSLSLGSYEQYF.

This clone has a handful of counts. The chain uses TRBV9 and TRBJ1-2, with D unresolved. CDR1 is SGDLS, CDR2 YYNGEE, per germline. This CDR3 has 15 residues. V was cut by 3 bases and J by 8 bases, with 20 bases left in between. The CDR3 region has the DNA TGTGCCAGCAGCGCGGGGAATCGTCTCCGAGCGGGCTACACCTTC. Protein product: CASSAGNRLRAGYTF.

The V gene is TRBV29-1, the J gene TRBJ1-1; D unresolved. From germline, CDR1 is SQVTM and CDR2 ANQGSEA. V was cut by 7 bases and J by 1 base, with 10 bases left in between. The CDR3 is made up of 12 amino acids. CDR3 coding DNA: TGCAGCGCCTTTATAGGGAACACTGAAGCTTTCTTT. It specifies CSAFIGNTEAFF.

The chain recombines TRBV7-2 with TRBJ2-5, with a tentative D call TRBD2 (7 bases). In germline, CDR1 is SGHTA, CDR2 FQGNSA. Trimming removed 4 bases from V and 1 base from J, with 13 bases in between. The CDR3 sequence is 15 residues long. CDR3 loop: CASSSGGGLQETQYF. CDR3 bases: TGTGCCAGCAGCTCAGGCGGGGGCCTCCAAGAGACCCAGTACTTC.

The gene calls are TRBV29-1 and TRBJ2-7; D is undetermined. This CDR3 spans 12 amino acids. The germline gives CDR1 SQVTM, CDR2 ANQGSEA. V was shortened by 4 bases and J by 2 bases, with 9 bases between the two germline ends. The CDR3: CSVGTGPYEQYF. The CDR3 coding sequence is TGCAGCGTTGGAACCGGCCCCTACGAGCAGTACTTC.

V gene TRBV28 combines with J gene TRBJ2-1, with D unclear. Per the germline V gene, CDR1 is MDHEN and CDR2 is SYDVKM. The V end was cut by 11 bases, the J end by 6 bases, with 11 bases between. This CDR3 is 11 amino acids long. CDR3 DNA: TGTGCCCTCCGGAACTCCAATGAGCAGTTCTTC. This sequence encodes CALRNSNEQFF.